These T cell receptor beta chains were read from a single sample in a study of cytomegalovirus exposure and HLA in healthy donors. Libraries were prepared by immunoSEQ multiplex PCR; TCRdb keeps only in-frame clonotypes and omits some of them. Among approximately 180,000 clones, 81% were seen once, and the ten largest hold less than 2%. Sequencing was done on a sample of PBMCs. These receptors came from a man between 18 and 35 years old in good health and CMV-seronegative. Each CDR3 is given with its conserved first and last residue. A D gene is named only where the DNA matches it firmly. The listing skips clone size in some rows; elsewhere it reads once, few, many or a size class.

TGCGCCAGCAGCCAAGACCCGACAGGGTATAATTCACCCCTCCACTTT,CASSQDPTGYNSPLHF,TRBV4-1,TRBJ1-6,TRBD1,.
TGTGCCAGCAGCTTAGAAGCGGGCTACGAGCAGTACTTC,CASSLEAGYEQYF,TRBV11-2,TRBJ2-7,.,.
TGTGCCAGCACCGAACAGGGCGGAAACTATGGCTACACCTTC,CASTEQGGNYGYTF,TRBV28,TRBJ1-2,.,.
TGTGCCAGCAGCTTAACTCCTGCGAGGGCCAAATTAGGGGAGCTGTTTTTT,CASSLTPARAKLGELFF,TRBV7-2,TRBJ2-2,.,.
TGCAGCGTGCCATCACGGGGGACGTACACAGATACGCAGTATTTT,CSVPSRGTYTDTQYF,TRBV29-1,TRBJ2-3,.,.
TGCGCCAGCAGCCAAGTACTAGCGGGAGGGCCTGGGTACAATGAGCAGTTCTTC,CASSQVLAGGPGYNEQFF,TRBV4-3,TRBJ2-1,TRBD2,once
TGTGCCAGCAGCTTAGATCAGGGGGCAGGGCTAAACTATGGCTACACCTTC,CASSLDQGAGLNYGYTF,TRBV11-2,TRBJ1-2,TRBD1,.
TGCGCCAGCAGCCAAGATCTAGCGGGAGGGCCTGGTGATACGCAGTATTTT,CASSQDLAGGPGDTQYF,TRBV4-3,TRBJ2-3,TRBD2,once
TGTGCCAGCAGTGTTCCTGGGACAGGGGGCGCCGATCCACCCCCCCACTTT,CASSVPGTGGADPPPHF,TRBV6-1,TRBJ1-6,TRBD1,.
TGCAGCGTAGGGGACAGCTCTAATGAAAAACTGTTTTTT,CSVGDSSNEKLFF,TRBV29-1,TRBJ1-4,TRBD1,.